The present T cell receptor beta chain was sequenced within a study of blood T cell repertoires in COVID-19. On the study more broadly: The analysed material was cDNA or gDNA that came from T cells, B-cell-depleted T cells, or PBMCs.

Authors' processing steps: Amplified reference gene primers provided the basis for estimating nucleated cell counts. Assay: immunoSEQ multiplex PCR; the TCRdb copy retains only in-frame clones and omits some. V and J calls and clone size follow that table, whereas D and trimming were derived from the DNA. The table lists approximately 41,000 clones, approximately 89% of them singletons. V lost 3 bases and J 2 bases, leaving 20 bases between the germline ends. The CDR3 is 17 amino acids. Germline CDR1 and CDR2: WNHNN and SYGVQD (reference sequence). In its sample, this clone was seen once. This receptor was identified in a woman aged 40 to 49 with acute or convalescent COVID-19. The sample consisted of peripheral blood. The chain links TRBV10-1 to TRBJ2-7; D is possibly TRBD1 (6 bases). This CDR3 reads CASSDTQLRKGAYEQYF. The DNA for the CDR3 is TGCGCCAGCAGTGACACACAACTCCGTAAGGGGGCCTACGAGCAGTACTTC.